This record concerns one T cell receptor beta chain sequence. The treatment was: roughly 20 received Ad26.COV2.S at low or high dose, single or two shots; about 5 received placebo; per-sample allocation not given. Samples analyzed were those drawn on day 63 after the first vaccine or placebo injection. Its platform was an Ad26 vector, and its expressed antigen was Wuhan-strain SARS-CoV-2 spike. The data belong to a study of Ad26.COV2.S vaccination and SARS-CoV-2 variants. TCRdb's table, derived via immunoSEQ multiplex PCR, lists solely in-frame clones and lacks some. The sample carries roughly 350,000 clones, around nine tenths recorded once. This CDR3 comprises 13 residues. Germline CDR1 reads SGHTA; CDR2 reads FQGNSA. V was pared by 3 bases and J by 3 bases, with 9 bases between.

The source of this sequence is a person between 18 and 59 years old who received the Ad26.COV2.S COVID-19 vaccine or a placebo. The source material was peripheral blood, sampled in a trial of Ad26.COV2.S vaccine versus placebo. V usage is TRBV7-2 and J usage is TRBJ2-7, with D unclear. The CDR3 loop is CASSLLVNYEQYF. In nucleotides, the CDR3 is TGTGCCAGCAGCTTGCTGGTAAACTACGAGCAGTACTTC.